Each of the 13 T cell receptor beta chains below was sequenced from the same sample in a study of shared clonotypes between healthy human individuals. Profiling relied on immunoSEQ multiplex PCR, and the TCRdb table lists in-frame clones only, not all of them. Among roughly 2 million clones, 85% to 95% were seen once, and the ten largest hold 0.13%. The sample taken for sequencing was naive CD4+ T cells sorted from blood. Subset noted: CD45RA+ positively selected. These receptors were taken from a man between 18 and 35 years old in good health.

The chain joins TRBV28 to TRBJ2-3; perhaps TRBD2 as D (6 bases). Between the trimmed V and J ends, which lost 6 bases and 4 bases, there was a span of 14 bases. This CDR3 region has 14 residues. Germline CDR1 is MDHEN and CDR2 is SYDVKM. This CDR3 reads CASSTLKRADTQYF. For the CDR3, the DNA is TGTGCCAGCAGCACCTTAAAGCGGGCAGATACGCAGTATTTT. Full variable domain (missing parts from reference TRBV28 and TRBJ2-3): DVKVTQSSRYLVKRTGEKVFLECVQDMDHENMFWYRQDPGLGLRLIYFSYDVKMKEKGDIPEGYSVSREKKERFSLILESASTNQTSMYLCASSTLKRADTQYFGPGTRLTVL.

The V and J genes are TRBV6-6 and TRBJ2-7, with no clear D. The CDR3 has 12 amino acids. The ends were cut back, 2 bases at V and 5 bases at J, with 7 bases in the middle. Germline-derived CDR1 and CDR2 are MNHNY and SVGAGI (reference sequence). CDR3 sequence (DNA): TGTGCCAGCAGTTACGTCCGGGACGAGCAGTACTTC. It is translated as CASSYVRDEQYF.

The chain recombines TRBV29-1 with TRBJ2-3; D could derive from TRBD1 or TRBD2 (6 bases each). Looked up from germline, CDR1 is SQVTM and CDR2 is ANQGSEA. Trimming pared 2 bases from V and 1 base from J, leaving 19 bases between. This CDR3 region has 17 residues. The CDR3: CSVEKGGWRKGTDTQYF. The CDR3 coding sequence is TGCAGCGTTGAAAAGGGGGGCTGGAGGAAGGGCACAGATACGCAGTATTTT.

The table lists this clone with a count of one. The rearrangement links TRBV4-1 to TRBJ2-7, with no clear D. Trimming cost V 4 bases and J 3 bases, with 16 bases left between them. The V gene's germline CDR1 is MGHRA and CDR2 YSYEKL. This CDR3 contains 15 residues. The CDR3 here is CASSLGLSQIYEQYF. The CDR3 DNA follows: TGCGCCAGCAGCCTCGGCCTCTCACAAATCTACGAGCAGTACTTC.

This clone was observed once. The chain recombines TRBV6-6 with TRBJ1-2; TRBD1 matches at 8 bases. The V gene end was trimmed by 6 bases and the J gene end by 8 bases; junction bases not matched to a gene: 8. This CDR3 contains 13 residues. Germline V gene data show CDR1 as MNHNY and CDR2 as SVGAGI (reference sequence). Here the CDR3 DNA reads TGTGCCAGCAGCAGGGACAGGTTGGACGGCTACACCTTC. Amino acids: CASSRDRLDGYTF.

About this clone itself: Additional DNA sequences in this sample encode the identical CDR3. The chain joins TRBV5-1 to TRBJ2-3; 10 bases are shared with TRBD2. V trimming: 4 bases; J trimming: 0 bases; junction bases outside the gene matches: 5. Looked up from germline, CDR1 is SGHRS and CDR2 is YFSETQ. CDR3 size: 16 residues. The CDR3 sequence: CASSPGLAASTDTQYF. For the CDR3, the DNA is TGCGCCAGCAGCCCTGGACTAGCGGCTAGCACAGATACGCAGTATTTT.

The gene calls are TRBV30 and TRBJ2-5; TRBD2 matches 12 bases. Trimming cost V 1 base and J 4 bases; bases outside gene matches: 16. Germline V gives CDR1 GTSNPN, CDR2 SVGIG (reference sequence). The CDR3 has 19 residues. CDR3 DNA: TGTGCCTGGAGTGCCGTTTTGACTAGCGGGGGACGGGGAAGAGAGACCCAGTACTTC. Protein product: CAWSAVLTSGGRGRETQYF.

The V and J genes are TRBV6-5 and TRBJ2-7; 7 bases map to TRBD1. V lost 6 bases to trimming and J lost 3 bases; unmatched junction nucleotides: 8. This CDR3 has 14 amino acids. Germline lookup yields CDR1 MNHEY and CDR2 SVGAGI. CDR3 residues: CASRLSGTDYEQYF. CDR3 DNA: TGTGCCAGCAGATTATCCGGGACAGACTACGAGCAGTACTTC.

The V and J genes are TRBV6-1 and TRBJ2-7; D perhaps matches TRBD1 (6 bases). V lost 5 bases, J lost 2 bases, and 16 bases lay in between. The CDR3 has 15 residues. Germline lookup yields CDR1 MNHNS and CDR2 SASEGT. The DNA of the CDR3 is TGTGCCAGCAGTCCGAGGACAGCTCAAACCTACGAGCAGTACTTC. Translated, it gives CASSPRTAQTYEQYF.

V and J are TRBV4-2 and TRBJ2-3; 8 positions match TRBD2. The CDR3 extends over 17 amino acids. Germline CDR1 and CDR2: LGHNA and YNFKEQ. V lost 0 bases and J lost 3; bases outside the gene matches: 8. CDR3: CASSQDRAGGLTDTQYF. CDR3 in DNA: TGTGCCAGCAGCCAAGATCGGGCGGGGGGTTTGACAGATACGCAGTATTTT.

This chain connects TRBV5-1 to TRBJ2-7; D unclear. The germline V and J ends were trimmed by 0 bases and 7 bases, with 14 bases remaining between them. The germline gives CDR1 SGHRS, CDR2 YFSETQ. The length of the CDR3 is 14 residues. This chain's CDR3 is CASSLDDPSGEQYF. For the CDR3, the DNA is TGCGCCAGCAGCTTGGACGATCCCAGTGGGGAGCAGTACTTC.

The rearrangement joins TRBV6-5 to TRBJ2-3; 8 positions agree with TRBD1. The CDR3 is made up of 14 amino acids. The junction had 1 base not matched to a gene; V was cut back by 0 bases and J by 5 bases. Germline V gene data show CDR1 as MNHEY and CDR2 as SVGAGI. The CDR3 nucleotides read TGTGCCAGCAGTTACTCAGGGACAGGAGATACGCAGTATTTT. This translates into CASSYSGTGDTQYF.

This chain connects TRBV5-6 to TRBJ1-6, with a tentative D call TRBD1 (6 bases). V gave up 2 bases and J gave up 8 bases, with 11 bases separating them. This CDR3 has 14 residues. Germline V gene data show CDR1 as SGHDT and CDR2 as YYEEEE. The CDR3 loop reads CASSLTGRYSPLHF. In DNA, the CDR3 is TGTGCCAGCAGCTTAACAGGGAGATATTCACCCCTCCACTTT.